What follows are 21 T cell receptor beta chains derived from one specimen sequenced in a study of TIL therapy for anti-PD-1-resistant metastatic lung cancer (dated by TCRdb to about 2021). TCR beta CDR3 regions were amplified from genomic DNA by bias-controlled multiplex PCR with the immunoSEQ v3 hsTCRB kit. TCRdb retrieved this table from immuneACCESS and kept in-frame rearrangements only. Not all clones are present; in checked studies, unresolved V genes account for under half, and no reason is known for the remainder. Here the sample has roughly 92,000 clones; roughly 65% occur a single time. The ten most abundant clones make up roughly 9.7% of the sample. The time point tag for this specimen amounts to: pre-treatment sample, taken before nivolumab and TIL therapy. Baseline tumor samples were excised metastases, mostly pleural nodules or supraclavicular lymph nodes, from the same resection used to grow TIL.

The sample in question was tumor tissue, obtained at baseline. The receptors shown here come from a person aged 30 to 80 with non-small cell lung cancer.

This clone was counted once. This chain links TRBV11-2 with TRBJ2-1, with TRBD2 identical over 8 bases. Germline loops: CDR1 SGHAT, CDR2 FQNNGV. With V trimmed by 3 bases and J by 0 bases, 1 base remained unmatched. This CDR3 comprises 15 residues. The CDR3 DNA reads TGTGCCAGCAGCTTGAGCGGGAGCTCCTACAATGAGCAGTTCTTC. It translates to CASSLSGSSYNEQFF.

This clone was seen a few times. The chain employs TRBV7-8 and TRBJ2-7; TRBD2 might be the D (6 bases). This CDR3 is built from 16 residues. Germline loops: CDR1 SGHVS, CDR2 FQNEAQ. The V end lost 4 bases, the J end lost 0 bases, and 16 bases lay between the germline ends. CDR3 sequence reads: CASSSPGLTSSYEQYF. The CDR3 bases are TGTGCCAGCAGCTCGCCGGGACTGACTAGCTCCTACGAGCAGTACTTC.

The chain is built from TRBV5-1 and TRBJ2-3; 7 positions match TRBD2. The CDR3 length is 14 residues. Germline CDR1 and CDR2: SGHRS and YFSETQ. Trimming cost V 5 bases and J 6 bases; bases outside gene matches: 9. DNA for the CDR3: TGCGCCAGCAGAGCATGGGACTACTTGGATACGCAGTATTTT. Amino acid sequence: CASRAWDYLDTQYF.

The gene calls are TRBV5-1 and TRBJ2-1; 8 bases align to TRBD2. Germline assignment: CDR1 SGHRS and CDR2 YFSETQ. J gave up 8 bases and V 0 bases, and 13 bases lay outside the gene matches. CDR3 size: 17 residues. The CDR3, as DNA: TGCGCCAGCAGCTTGGCCCCTAGCGGGTCAGCGGGGGATGAGCAGTTCTTC. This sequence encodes CASSLAPSGSAGDEQFF.

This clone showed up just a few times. The CDR3 nucleotides are TGTGCCAGCAGCTTCATCAGGGCGGACTATGGCTACACCTTC. As protein: CASSFIRADYGYTF. The chain joins TRBV5-8 to TRBJ1-2; maybe TRBD1 (5 bases). V was shortened by 2 bases and J by 3 bases, with 11 bases between the two germline ends. Germline CDR1 is SGHTS and CDR2 is YDEGEE. This CDR3 comprises 14 residues.

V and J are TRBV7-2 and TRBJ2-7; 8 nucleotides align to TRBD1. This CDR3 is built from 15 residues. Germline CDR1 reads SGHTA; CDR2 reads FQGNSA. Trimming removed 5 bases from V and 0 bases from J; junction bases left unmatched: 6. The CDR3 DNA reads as TGTGCCAGCAGCCCCGGTACAGGGGGCTCCTACGAGCAGTACTTC. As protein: CASSPGTGGSYEQYF.

CDR3 sequence (DNA): TGTGCCATCAGTGGTTCCGGACCCTACTCCAGAGCCCAGCATTTT. It codes for CAISGSGPYSRAQHF. This chain joins TRBV10-3 and TRBJ1-5; D uncertain. Trimming pared 4 bases from V and 11 bases from J, leaving 21 bases between. The germline V gene has CDR1 ENHRY and CDR2 SYGVKD. The CDR3 has 15 residues.

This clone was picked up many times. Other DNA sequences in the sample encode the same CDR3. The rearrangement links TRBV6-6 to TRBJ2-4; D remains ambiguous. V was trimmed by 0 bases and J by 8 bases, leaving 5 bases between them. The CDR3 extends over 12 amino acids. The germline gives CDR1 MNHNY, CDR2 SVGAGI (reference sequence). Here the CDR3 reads CASSYSRDIQYF. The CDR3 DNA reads TGTGCCAGCAGTTACTCTAGGGACATTCAGTACTTC.

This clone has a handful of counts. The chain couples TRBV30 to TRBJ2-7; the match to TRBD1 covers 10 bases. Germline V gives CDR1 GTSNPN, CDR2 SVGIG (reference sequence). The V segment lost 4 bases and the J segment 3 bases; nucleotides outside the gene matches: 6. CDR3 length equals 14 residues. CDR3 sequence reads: CAWMLGTGVYEQYF. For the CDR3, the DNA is TGTGCCTGGATGCTCGGGACAGGGGTCTACGAGCAGTACTTC.

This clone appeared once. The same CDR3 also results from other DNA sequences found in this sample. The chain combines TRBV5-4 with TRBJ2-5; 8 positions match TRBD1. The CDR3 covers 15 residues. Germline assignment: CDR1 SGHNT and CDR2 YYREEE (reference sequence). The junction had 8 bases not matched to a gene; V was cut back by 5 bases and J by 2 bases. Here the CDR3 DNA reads TGTGCCAGCAGTGGGGGTAGGACAGGGCAAGAGACCCAGTACTTC. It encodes CASSGGRTGQETQYF.

In DNA form, the CDR3 reads TGTGCCAGCAGTCTTGGGACAGGAACCTATGGCTACACCTTC. It yields the protein CASSLGTGTYGYTF. This chain links TRBV28 with TRBJ1-2; 8 nucleotides align to TRBD1. Looked up from germline, CDR1 is MDHEN and CDR2 is SYDVKM. J gave up 4 bases and V 5 bases, and 6 bases lay outside the gene matches. This CDR3 has 14 residues.

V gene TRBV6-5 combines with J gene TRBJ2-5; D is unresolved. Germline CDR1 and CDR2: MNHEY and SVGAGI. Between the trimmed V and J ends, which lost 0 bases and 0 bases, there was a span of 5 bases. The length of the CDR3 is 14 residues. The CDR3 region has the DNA TGTGCCAGCAGTTACTCCTACCACCAAGAGACCCAGTACTTC. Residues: CASSYSYHQETQYF.

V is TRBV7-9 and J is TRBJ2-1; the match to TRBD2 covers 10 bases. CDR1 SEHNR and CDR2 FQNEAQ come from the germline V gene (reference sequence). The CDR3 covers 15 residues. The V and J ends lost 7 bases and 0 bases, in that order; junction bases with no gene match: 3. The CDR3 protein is CASIPSGSSYNEQFF. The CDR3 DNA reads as TGTGCCAGCATCCCTAGCGGGAGCTCCTACAATGAGCAGTTCTTC.

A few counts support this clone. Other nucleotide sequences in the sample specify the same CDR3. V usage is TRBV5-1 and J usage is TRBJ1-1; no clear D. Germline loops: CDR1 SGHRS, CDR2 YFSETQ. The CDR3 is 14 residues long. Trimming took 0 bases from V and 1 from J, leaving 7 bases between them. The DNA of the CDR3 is TGCGCCAGCAGCTTGGTTGTAGGGAACACTGAAGCTTTCTTT. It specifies CASSLVVGNTEAFF.

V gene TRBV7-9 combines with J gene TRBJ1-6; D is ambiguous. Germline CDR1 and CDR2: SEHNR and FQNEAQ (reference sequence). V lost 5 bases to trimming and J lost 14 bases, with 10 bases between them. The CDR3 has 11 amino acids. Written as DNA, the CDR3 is TGTGCCAGCAGCCCGTCTGGGGCCCTCCACTTT. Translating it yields CASSPSGALHF. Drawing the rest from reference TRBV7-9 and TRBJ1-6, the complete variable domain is DTGVSQNPRHKITKRGQNVTFRCDPISEHNRLYWYRQTLGQGPEFLTYFQNEAQLEKSRLLSDRFSAERPKGSFSTLEIQRTEQGDSAMYLCASSPSGALHFGNGTRLTVT.

This chain's CDR3 is CAISESRQTNTGELFF. The DNA of the CDR3 is TGTGCCATCAGTGAGTCGAGGCAGACGAACACCGGGGAGCTGTTTTTT. The chain uses TRBV10-3 and TRBJ2-2; no definite D call. The V end lost 0 bases, the J end lost 0 bases, and 8 bases lay between the germline ends. This CDR3 has 16 amino acids. CDR1 is ENHRY, CDR2 SYGVKD, per germline.

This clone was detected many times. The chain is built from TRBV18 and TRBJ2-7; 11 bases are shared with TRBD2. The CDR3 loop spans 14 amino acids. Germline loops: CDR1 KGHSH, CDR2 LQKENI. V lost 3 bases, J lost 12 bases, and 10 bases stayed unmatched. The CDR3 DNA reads TGTGCCAGCTCACCCGGGACTAGCGGCACGGAATGGTACTTC. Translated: CASSPGTSGTEWYF.

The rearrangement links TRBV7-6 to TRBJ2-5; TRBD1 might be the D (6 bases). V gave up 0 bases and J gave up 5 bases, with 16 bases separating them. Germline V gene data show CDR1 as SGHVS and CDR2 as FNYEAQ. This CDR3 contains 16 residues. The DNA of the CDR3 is TGTGCCAGCAGCTTAGCACCCGGACAGAGAGGGGAGACCCAGTACTTC. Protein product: CASSLAPGQRGETQYF.

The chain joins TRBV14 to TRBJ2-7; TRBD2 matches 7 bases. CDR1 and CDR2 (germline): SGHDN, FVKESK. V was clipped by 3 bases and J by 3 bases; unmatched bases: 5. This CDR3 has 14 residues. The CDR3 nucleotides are TGTGCCAGCAGCCAGGCGGGAGACTTCTACGAGCAGTACTTC. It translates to CASSQAGDFYEQYF.

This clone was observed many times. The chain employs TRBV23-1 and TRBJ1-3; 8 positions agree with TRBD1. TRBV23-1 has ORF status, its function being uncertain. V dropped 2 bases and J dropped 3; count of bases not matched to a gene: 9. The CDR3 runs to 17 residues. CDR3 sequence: CASSQVARGRGGNTIYF. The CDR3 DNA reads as TGCGCCAGCAGTCAAGTCGCCAGGGGGCGAGGTGGAAACACCATATATTTT.

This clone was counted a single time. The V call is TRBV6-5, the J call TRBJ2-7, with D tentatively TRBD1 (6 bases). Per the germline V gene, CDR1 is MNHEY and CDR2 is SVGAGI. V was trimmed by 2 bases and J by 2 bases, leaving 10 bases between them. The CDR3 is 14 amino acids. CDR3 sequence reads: CASSYRDKAYEQYF. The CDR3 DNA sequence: TGTGCCAGCAGTTACCGGGACAAGGCCTACGAGCAGTACTTC.